This is a list of T cell receptor beta chains from one sample in a study of blood T cell repertoires in COVID-19. Measured with immunoSEQ multiplex PCR; TCRdb has only the in-frame clones, and not every one. The sample lists about 250,000 clones; around four fifths were seen once. The sample taken for sequencing was peripheral blood. These TCRs come from a man aged 40-49 years with acute or convalescent COVID-19. CDR3s include the opening cysteine and the closing phenylalanine or tryptophan. The D gene is left open where the match is weak. Expanded clones get a size class; other rows say once, few or many, or leave the size out.

-	TRBV6-5	TRBJ1-1	-	CASSYSQGNTEAFF	TGTGCCAGCAGTTACTCTCAGGGGAACACTGAAGCTTTCTTT
TRBD1	TRBV11-1	TRBJ2-1	-	CASRPFGQGSYNEQFF	TGTGCCAGCAGACCTTTTGGACAGGGTTCCTACAATGAGCAGTTCTTC
-	TRBV5-6	TRBJ2-3	-	CASSLVASGTDTQYF	TGTGCCAGCAGCTTGGTCGCTAGCGGCACAGATACGCAGTATTTT
-	TRBV2	TRBJ1-5	-	CASSLQGSNQPQHF	TGTGCCAGCAGCCTACAGGGAAGCAATCAGCCCCAGCATTTT
TRBD2	TRBV5-5	TRBJ2-3	-	CASSLVSSGSGTDTQYF	TGTGCCAGCAGCTTGGTTTCTAGCGGGAGTGGGACAGATACGCAGTATTTT
TRBD2	TRBV30	TRBJ2-7	-	CAWSVPSGSWEQYF	TGTGCCTGGAGTGTGCCTAGCGGGAGTTGGGAGCAGTACTTC
-	TRBV3-1/TRBV3-2	TRBJ1-2	-	CASSQGSSNYYGYTF	TGTGCCAGCAGCCAAGGGAGTAGCAACTACTATGGCTACACCTTC
-	TRBV4-3	TRBJ2-6	-	CASSQDVGQGANVLTF	TGCGCCAGCAGCCAAGATGTGGGACAAGGGGCCAACGTCCTGACTTTC
-	TRBV18	TRBJ1-3	-	CASSPPSSAGNTIYF	TGTGCCAGCTCACCACCCTCGTCGGCTGGAAACACCATATATTTT
-	TRBV5-1	TRBJ2-2	-	CASSLVGPNTGELFF	TGCGCCAGCAGCTTGGTGGGGCCGAACACCGGGGAGCTGTTTTTT
-	TRBV18	TRBJ1-6	-	CASSPGVGGRPNSPLHF	TGTGCCAGCTCACCGGGGGTCGGGGGAAGGCCTAATTCACCCCTCCACTTT
TRBD1	TRBV30	TRBJ2-7	-	CAWSVNPDRAQYF	TGTGCCTGGAGTGTAAATCCTGACAGGGCGCAGTACTTC
TRBD1	TRBV5-1	TRBJ2-3	-	CASSSQGQGARDTQYF	TGCGCCAGCAGCTCCCAGGGACAGGGGGCAAGAGATACGCAGTATTTT
TRBD1	TRBV27	TRBJ2-7	-	CASSFRQGDYEQYF	TGTGCCAGCAGTTTTCGACAGGGTGACTACGAGCAGTACTTC
TRBD2	TRBV2	TRBJ2-5	-	CASSVGVGGPETQYF	TGTGCCAGCAGTGTAGGAGTGGGAGGGCCAGAGACCCAGTACTTC
TRBD2	TRBV7-9	TRBJ2-7	-	CASGSYLASGRAGEQYF	TGTGCCAGCGGTTCCTATTTAGCTAGCGGGAGGGCCGGCGAGCAGTACTTC
-	TRBV7-9	TRBJ1-2	few	CASSRDTYGYTF	TGTGCCAGCAGCAGAGACACATATGGCTACACCTTC
TRBD2	TRBV19	TRBJ2-3	-	CASSPGLAVRTDTQYF	TGTGCCAGTAGTCCGGGACTAGCGGTACGCACAGATACGCAGTATTTT
-	TRBV19	TRBJ2-7	-	CASSASSDSYEQYF	TGTGCCAGTAGTGCCTCTAGCGATTCCTACGAGCAGTACTTC
-	TRBV19	TRBJ1-5	-	CASSIEEGRRQPQHF	TGTGCCAGTAGTATAGAGGAGGGAAGAAGGCAGCCCCAGCATTTT
-	TRBV15	TRBJ1-1	-	CATSRTRQNTEAFF	TGTGCCACCAGCAGAACTAGACAGAACACTGAAGCTTTCTTT
TRBD1	TRBV4-1	TRBJ1-4	-	CASGPGQGATGTNEKLFF	TGCGCCAGCGGGCCGGGACAGGGGGCGACGGGGACTAATGAAAAACTGTTTTTT
-	TRBV6-2/TRBV6-3	TRBJ1-5	-	CASSYGLGSSNQPQHF	TGTGCCAGCAGTTACGGCTTAGGGAGTAGCAATCAGCCCCAGCATTTT
-	TRBV7-9	TRBJ2-1	few	CASTWGLVDEQFF	TGTGCCAGCACTTGGGGCTTGGTGGATGAGCAGTTCTTC
-	TRBV19	TRBJ1-2	-	CASSRDRSRSYTF	TGTGCCAGTAGTCGCGACAGGTCAAGGAGCTACACCTTC
-	TRBV4-1	TRBJ2-1	-	CASSQVERSSYNEQFF	TGCGCCAGCAGCCAAGTCGAGCGGAGCTCCTACAATGAGCAGTTCTTC
TRBD2	TRBV19	TRBJ2-5	-	CASRGTSGAFQETQYF	TGTGCCAGTAGAGGAACTAGCGGAGCTTTCCAAGAGACCCAGTACTTC
TRBD2	TRBV7-9	TRBJ2-5	-	CASSESLTSDLETQYF	TGTGCCAGCAGCGAGTCATTGACTAGCGACTTAGAGACCCAGTACTTC
TRBD2	TRBV11-2	TRBJ2-4	few	CASSLLGLADLAKNIQYF	TGTGCCAGCAGCTTACTGGGACTAGCGGACTTAGCCAAAAACATTCAGTACTTC
TRBD1	TRBV29-1	TRBJ1-2	few	CSVDGTGGGYGYTF	TGCAGCGTGGATGGGACAGGCGGCGGCTATGGCTACACCTTC
TRBD1	TRBV25-1	TRBJ1-2	-	CASSKERGLGGYTF	TGTGCCAGCAGTAAAGAGAGGGGGCTAGGTGGCTACACCTTC
-	TRBV5-4	TRBJ1-1	-	CASSSSRALEAFF	TGTGCCAGCAGCTCGTCTCGCGCACTTGAAGCTTTCTTT
-	TRBV27	TRBJ1-4	many	CALRDFPKLFF	TGTGCCTTGAGGGATTTCCCGAAACTGTTTTTT
-	TRBV6-2/TRBV6-3	TRBJ1-1	once	CASSYRGLNTEAFF	TGTGCCAGCAGTTACAGGGGCCTGAACACTGAAGCTTTCTTT
-	TRBV3-1/TRBV3-2	TRBJ1-2	many	CASSQAGRAPNYGYTF	TGTGCCAGCAGCCAAGCCGGCAGGGCCCCCAACTATGGCTACACCTTC
TRBD1	TRBV4-1	TRBJ1-5	-	CASSQEGQTNQPQHF	TGCGCCAGCAGCCAAGAGGGACAGACGAATCAGCCCCAGCATTTT
TRBD2	TRBV7-9	TRBJ2-2	once	CASSFLAGEAGELFF	TGTGCCAGCAGCTTTCTGGCGGGAGAGGCCGGGGAGCTGTTTTTT
TRBD1	TRBV19	TRBJ1-1	-	CASSNRGVAEAFF	TGTGCCAGTAGTAACAGGGGGGTGGCTGAAGCTTTCTTT
-	TRBV2	TRBJ1-5	-	CASSDGDSNQPQHF	TGTGCCAGCAGTGACGGAGATAGCAATCAGCCCCAGCATTTT
-	TRBV28	TRBJ1-3	few	CASSIPSGNPGNTIYF	TGTGCCAGCAGTATCCCCTCAGGGAACCCTGGAAACACCATATATTTT
TRBD1	TRBV7-2	TRBJ1-5	many	CASSLRQGANQPQHF	TGTGCCAGCAGCTTAAGGCAGGGGGCAAATCAGCCCCAGCATTTT
TRBD1	TRBV5-1	TRBJ2-1	-	CASSQTGTGAYNEQFF	TGCGCCAGCAGCCAAACCGGGACAGGTGCCTACAATGAGCAGTTCTTC
TRBD1	TRBV29-1	TRBJ1-1	-	CSARQGYNTEAFF	TGCAGCGCTCGACAGGGGTATAATACTGAAGCTTTCTTT
TRBD1	TRBV30	TRBJ2-7	-	CAWSSRTGTYEQYF	TGTGCCTGGAGTTCGCGGACAGGAACCTACGAGCAGTACTTC
-	TRBV18	TRBJ1-2	-	CASSSLDYGYTF	TGTGCCAGCTCATCCCTCGACTATGGCTACACCTTC